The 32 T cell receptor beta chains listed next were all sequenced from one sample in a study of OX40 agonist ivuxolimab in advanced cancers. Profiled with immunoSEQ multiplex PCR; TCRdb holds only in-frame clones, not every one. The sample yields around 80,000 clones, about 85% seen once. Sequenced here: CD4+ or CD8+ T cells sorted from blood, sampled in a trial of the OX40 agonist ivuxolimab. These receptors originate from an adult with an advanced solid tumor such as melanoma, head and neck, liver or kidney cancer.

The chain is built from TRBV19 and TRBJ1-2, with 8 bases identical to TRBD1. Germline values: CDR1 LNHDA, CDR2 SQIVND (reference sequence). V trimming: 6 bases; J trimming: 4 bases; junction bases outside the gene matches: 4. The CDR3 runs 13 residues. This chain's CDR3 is CASSDRGIYGYTF. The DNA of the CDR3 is TGTGCCAGTAGCGACAGGGGTATCTATGGCTACACCTTC.

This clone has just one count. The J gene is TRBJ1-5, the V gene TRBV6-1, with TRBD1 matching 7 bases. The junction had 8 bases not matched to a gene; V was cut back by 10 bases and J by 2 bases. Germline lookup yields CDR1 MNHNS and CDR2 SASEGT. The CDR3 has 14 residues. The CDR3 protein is CATKQGNGNQPQHF. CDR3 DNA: TGTGCCACCAAACAGGGGAACGGCAATCAGCCCCAGCATTTT.

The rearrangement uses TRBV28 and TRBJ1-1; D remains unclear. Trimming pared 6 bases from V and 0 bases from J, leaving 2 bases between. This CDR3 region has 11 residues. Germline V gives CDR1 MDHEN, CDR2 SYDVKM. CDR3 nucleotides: TGTGCCAGCAGGGTGAACACTGAAGCTTTCTTT. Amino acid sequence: CASRVNTEAFF.

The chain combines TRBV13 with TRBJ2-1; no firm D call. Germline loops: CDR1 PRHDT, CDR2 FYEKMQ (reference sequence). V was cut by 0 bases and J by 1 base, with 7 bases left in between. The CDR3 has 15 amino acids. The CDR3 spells CASSLGQVSYNEQFF. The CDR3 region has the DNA TGTGCCAGCAGCTTAGGTCAGGTATCCTACAATGAGCAGTTCTTC.

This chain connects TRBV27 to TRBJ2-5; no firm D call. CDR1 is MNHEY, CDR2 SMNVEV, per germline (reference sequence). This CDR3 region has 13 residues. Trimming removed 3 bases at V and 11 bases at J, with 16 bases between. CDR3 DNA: TGTGCCAGCAGTTTCCGATTCCATGGGTCGCAGTACTTC. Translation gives CASSFRFHGSQYF.

CDR3 bases: TGTGCCAGCAGCTTAGAGGGTGGCGGCAATCAGCCCCAGCATTTT. Its protein is CASSLEGGGNQPQHF. The genes are TRBV7-9 and TRBJ1-5; D is uncertain. Germline CDR1 and CDR2: SEHNR and FQNEAQ (reference sequence). CDR3 size: 15 residues. V lost 1 base, J lost 2 bases, and 9 bases lay in between.

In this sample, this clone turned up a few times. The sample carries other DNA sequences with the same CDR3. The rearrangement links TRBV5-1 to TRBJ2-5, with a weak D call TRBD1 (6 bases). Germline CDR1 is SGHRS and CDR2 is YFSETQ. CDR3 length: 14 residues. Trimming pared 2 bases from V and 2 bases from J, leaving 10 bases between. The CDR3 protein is CASSLGQKQETQYF. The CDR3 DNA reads TGCGCCAGCAGCTTAGGACAGAAACAAGAGACCCAGTACTTC.

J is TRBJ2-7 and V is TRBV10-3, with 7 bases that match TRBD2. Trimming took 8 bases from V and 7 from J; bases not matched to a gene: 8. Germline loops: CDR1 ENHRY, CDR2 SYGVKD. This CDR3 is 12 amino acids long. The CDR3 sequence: CAIGNWGGEQYF. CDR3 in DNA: TGTGCCATCGGGAACTGGGGGGGTGAGCAGTACTTC.

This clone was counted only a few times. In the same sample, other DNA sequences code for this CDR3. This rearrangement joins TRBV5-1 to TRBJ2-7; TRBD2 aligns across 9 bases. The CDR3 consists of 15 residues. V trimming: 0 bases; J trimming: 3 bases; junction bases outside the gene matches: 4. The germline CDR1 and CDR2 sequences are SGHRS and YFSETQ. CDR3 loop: CASSLAAGGGYEQYF. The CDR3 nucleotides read TGCGCCAGCAGCTTGGCCGCGGGAGGGGGCTACGAGCAGTACTTC. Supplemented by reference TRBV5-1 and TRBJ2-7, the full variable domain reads KAGVTQTPRYLIKTRGQQVTLSCSPISGHRSVSWYQQTPGQGLQFLFEYFSETQRNKGNFPGRFSGRQFSNSRSEMNVSTLELGDSALYLCASSLAAGGGYEQYFGPGTRLTVT.

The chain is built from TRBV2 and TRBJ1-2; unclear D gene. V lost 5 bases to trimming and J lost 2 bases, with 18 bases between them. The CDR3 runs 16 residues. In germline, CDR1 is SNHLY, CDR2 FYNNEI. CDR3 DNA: TGTGCCAGCAGTCCCGAAGTCTTGCGGGGAAACTATGGCTACACCTTC. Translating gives CASSPEVLRGNYGYTF.

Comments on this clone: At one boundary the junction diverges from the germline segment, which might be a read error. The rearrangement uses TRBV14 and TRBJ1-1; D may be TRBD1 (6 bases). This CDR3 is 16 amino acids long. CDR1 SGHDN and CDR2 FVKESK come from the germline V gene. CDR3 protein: CARSQDGGRGNTEAFF. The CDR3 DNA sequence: TGTGCCCGCAGCCAAGATGGGGGGCGGGGGAACACTGAAGCTTTCTTT.

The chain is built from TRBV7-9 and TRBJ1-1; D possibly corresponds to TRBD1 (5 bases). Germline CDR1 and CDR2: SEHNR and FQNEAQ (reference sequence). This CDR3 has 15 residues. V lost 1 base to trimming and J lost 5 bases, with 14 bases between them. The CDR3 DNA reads TGTGCCAGCAGCTTAGGTATAGGGGAAAGGACTGAAGCTTTCTTT. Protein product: CASSLGIGERTEAFF.

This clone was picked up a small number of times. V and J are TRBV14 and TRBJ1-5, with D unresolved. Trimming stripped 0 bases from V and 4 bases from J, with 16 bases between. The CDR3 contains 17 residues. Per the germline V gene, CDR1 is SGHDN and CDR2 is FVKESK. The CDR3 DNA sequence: TGTGCCAGCAGCCAAGATCGGAAATTTGGGAAAAATCAGCCCCAGCATTTT. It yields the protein CASSQDRKFGKNQPQHF. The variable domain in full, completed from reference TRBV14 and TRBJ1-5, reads EAGVTQFPSHSVIEKGQTVTLRCDPISGHDNLYWYRRVMGKEIKFLLHFVKESKQDESGMPNNRFLAERTGGTYSTLKVQPAELEDSGVYFCASSQDRKFGKNQPQHFGDGTRLSIL.

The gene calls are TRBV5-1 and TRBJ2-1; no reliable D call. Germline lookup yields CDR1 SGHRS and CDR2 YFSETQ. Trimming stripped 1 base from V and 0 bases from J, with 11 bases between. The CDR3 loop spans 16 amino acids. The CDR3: CASSLQASSSYNEQFF. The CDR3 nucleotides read TGCGCCAGCAGCTTGCAGGCTAGTAGCTCCTACAATGAGCAGTTCTTC.

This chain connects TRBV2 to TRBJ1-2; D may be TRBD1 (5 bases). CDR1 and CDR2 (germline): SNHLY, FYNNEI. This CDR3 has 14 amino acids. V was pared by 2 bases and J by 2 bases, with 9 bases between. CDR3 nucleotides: TGTGCCAGCAGTGAACAGGGAGGGAACTATGGCTACACCTTC. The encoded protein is CASSEQGGNYGYTF.

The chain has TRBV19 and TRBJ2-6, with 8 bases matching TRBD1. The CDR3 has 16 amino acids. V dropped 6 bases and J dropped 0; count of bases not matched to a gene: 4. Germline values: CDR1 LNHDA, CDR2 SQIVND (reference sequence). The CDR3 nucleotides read TGTGCCAGTAGGGGACAGGAGTCCTCTGGGGCCAACGTCCTGACTTTC. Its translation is CASRGQESSGANVLTF. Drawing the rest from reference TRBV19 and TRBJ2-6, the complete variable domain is DGGITQSPKYLFRKEGQNVTLSCEQNLNHDAMYWYRQDPGQGLRLIYYSQIVNDFQKGDIAEGYSVSREKKESFPLTVTSAQKNPTAFYLCASRGQESSGANVLTFGAGSRLTVL.

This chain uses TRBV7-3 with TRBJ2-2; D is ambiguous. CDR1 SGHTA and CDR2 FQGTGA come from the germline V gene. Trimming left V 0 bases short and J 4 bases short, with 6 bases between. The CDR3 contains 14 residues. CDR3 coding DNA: TGTGCCAGCAGCTTAACTGCGATCACCGGGGAGCTGTTTTTT. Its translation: CASSLTAITGELFF.

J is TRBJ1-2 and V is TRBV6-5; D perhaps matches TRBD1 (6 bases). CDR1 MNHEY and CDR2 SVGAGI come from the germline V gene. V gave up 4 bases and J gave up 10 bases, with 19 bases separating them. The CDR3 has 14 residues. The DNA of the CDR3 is TGTGCCAGCAGTTCAGGGGAGGTGCAGAAGTACTACACCTTC. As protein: CASSSGEVQKYYTF.

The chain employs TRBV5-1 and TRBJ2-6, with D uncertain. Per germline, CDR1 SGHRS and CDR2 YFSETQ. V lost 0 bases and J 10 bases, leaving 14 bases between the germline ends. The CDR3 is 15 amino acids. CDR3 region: CASSLGFVGANVLTF. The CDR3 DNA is TGCGCCAGCAGCTTGGGTTTCGTGGGCGCGAACGTCCTGACTTTC.

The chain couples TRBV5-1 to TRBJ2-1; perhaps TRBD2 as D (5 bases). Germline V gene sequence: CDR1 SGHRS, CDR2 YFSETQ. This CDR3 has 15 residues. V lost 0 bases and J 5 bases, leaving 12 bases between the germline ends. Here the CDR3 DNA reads TGCGCCAGCAGCTTGGTTGCGGGTGGAAACAATGAGCAGTTCTTC. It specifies CASSLVAGGNNEQFF.

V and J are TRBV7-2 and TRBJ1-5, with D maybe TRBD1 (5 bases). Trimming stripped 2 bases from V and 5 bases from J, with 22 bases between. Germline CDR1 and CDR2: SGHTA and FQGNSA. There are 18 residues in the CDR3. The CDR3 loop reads CASSLSRYKGKGYQPQHF. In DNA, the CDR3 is TGTGCCAGCAGCTTATCCCGTTACAAGGGGAAAGGGTATCAGCCCCAGCATTTT.

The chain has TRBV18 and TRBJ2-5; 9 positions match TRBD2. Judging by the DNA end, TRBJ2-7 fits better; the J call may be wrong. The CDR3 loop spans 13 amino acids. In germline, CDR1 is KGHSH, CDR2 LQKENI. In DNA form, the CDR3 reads TGTGCCAGCTCAATTAGCGGGAGTTACGAGCAGTACTTC. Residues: CASSISGSYEQYF.

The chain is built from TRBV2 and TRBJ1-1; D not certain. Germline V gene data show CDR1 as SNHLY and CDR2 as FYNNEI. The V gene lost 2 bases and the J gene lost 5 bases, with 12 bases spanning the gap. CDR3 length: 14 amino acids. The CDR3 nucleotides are TGTGCCAGCAGTGAAACGGGTTTGGAGACTGAAGCTTTCTTT. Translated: CASSETGLETEAFF.

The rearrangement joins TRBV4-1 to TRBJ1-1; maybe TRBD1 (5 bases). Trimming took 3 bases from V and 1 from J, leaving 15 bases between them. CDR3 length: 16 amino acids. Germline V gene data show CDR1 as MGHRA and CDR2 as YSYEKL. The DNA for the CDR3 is TGCGCCAGCAGCCAGCACCAGCAGGGAAAGAACACTGAAGCTTTCTTT. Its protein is CASSQHQQGKNTEAFF.

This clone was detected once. The CDR3 DNA reads TGTGCCAGCAGCATAGAGGACAGGGGGCCAGGAGAGACCCAGTACTTC. It encodes CASSIEDRGPGETQYF. The chain couples TRBV7-8 to TRBJ2-5, with TRBD1 matching 11 bases. The germline gives CDR1 SGHVS, CDR2 FQNEAQ. This CDR3 region has 16 residues. V lost 5 bases and J lost 4; bases outside the gene matches: 9.

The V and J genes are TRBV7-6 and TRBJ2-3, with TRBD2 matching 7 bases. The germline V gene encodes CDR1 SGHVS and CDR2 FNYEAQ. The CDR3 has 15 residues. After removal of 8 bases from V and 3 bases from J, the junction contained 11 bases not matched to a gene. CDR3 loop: CASAPSGAITDTQYF. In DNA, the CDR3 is TGTGCCAGCGCTCCAAGCGGGGCGATTACAGATACGCAGTATTTT.

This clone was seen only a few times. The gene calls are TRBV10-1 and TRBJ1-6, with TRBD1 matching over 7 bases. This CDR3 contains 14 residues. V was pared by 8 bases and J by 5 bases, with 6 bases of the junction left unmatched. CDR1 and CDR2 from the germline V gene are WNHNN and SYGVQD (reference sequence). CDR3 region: CASGEGQNNSPLHF. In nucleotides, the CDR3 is TGCGCCAGCGGAGAGGGACAGAATAATTCACCCCTCCACTTT.

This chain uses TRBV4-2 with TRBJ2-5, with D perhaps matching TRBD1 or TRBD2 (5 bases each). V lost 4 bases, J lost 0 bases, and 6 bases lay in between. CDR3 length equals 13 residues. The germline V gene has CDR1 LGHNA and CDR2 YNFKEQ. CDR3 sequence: CASSRDHQETQYF. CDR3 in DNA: TGTGCCAGCAGCCGGGACCACCAAGAGACCCAGTACTTC.

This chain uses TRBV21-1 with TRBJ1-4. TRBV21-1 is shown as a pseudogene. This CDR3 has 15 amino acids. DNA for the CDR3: TGTGCCAGCAGCAAAGAGAGGCAAGAGAGTGAAAAACTGTTTTTT. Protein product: CASSKERQESEKLFF.

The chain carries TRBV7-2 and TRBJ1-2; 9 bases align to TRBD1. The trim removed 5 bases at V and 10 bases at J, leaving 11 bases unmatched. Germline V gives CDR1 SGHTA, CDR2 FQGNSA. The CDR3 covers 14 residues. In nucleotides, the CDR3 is TGTGCCAGCAGCACCGATGGACAGGGGCGGCCCTACACCTTC. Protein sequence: CASSTDGQGRPYTF.

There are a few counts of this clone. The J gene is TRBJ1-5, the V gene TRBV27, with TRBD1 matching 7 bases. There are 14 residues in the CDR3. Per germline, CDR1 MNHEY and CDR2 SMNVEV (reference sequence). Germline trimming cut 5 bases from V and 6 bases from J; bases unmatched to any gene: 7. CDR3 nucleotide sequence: TGTGCCAGCAGTACACAGGGGAACGCTCAGCCCCAGCATTTT. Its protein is CASSTQGNAQPQHF.

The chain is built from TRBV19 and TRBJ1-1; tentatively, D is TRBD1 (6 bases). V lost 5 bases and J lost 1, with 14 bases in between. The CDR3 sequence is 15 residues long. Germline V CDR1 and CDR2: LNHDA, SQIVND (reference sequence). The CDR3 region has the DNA TGTGCCAGTAGTTCCGGGACACCTACGAACACTGAAGCTTTCTTT. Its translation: CASSSGTPTNTEAFF.